Given below is one T cell receptor beta chain in context. Its antigen is unknown. This specimen belongs to a study of memory CD4+ T cells and cytomegalovirus serostatus. Sequencing used immunoSEQ multiplex PCR; TCRdb keeps in-frame clones, though not all of them. The sample includes some 60,000 clones, 60% to 75% of them seen just once. The sort gate was single viable CD3+CD4+CD8-CD45RO+ cells for memory CD4+ T cells. CDR3 size: 13 residues. From germline, CDR1 is SGHRS and CDR2 YFSETQ. V lost 4 bases and J lost 5, with 12 bases in between. Study results and caveats: Suggested: most of the CMV-linked TCR signature lies in CD4+ memory cells.

The TCR was taken from an adult in good health and CMV-seropositive. This chain uses TRBV5-1 with TRBJ1-1; D unclear. The sequenced sample consisted of memory CD4+ T cells from blood. CDR3 sequence (DNA): TGCGCCAGCAGCCCGCCGTTGGGGACTGAAGCTTTCTTT. Translation gives CASSPPLGTEAFF.